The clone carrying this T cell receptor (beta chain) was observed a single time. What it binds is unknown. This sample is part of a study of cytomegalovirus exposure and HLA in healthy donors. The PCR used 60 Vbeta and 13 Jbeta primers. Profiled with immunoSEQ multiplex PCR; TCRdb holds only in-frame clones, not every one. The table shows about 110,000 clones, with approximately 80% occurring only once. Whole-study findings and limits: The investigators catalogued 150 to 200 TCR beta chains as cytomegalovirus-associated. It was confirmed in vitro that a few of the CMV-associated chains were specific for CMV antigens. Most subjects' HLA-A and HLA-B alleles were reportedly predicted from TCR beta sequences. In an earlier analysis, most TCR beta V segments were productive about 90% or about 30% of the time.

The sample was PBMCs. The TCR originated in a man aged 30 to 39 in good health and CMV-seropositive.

The CDR3 here is CASSAMGQSSNQPQHF. DNA of the CDR3: TGTGCCAGCAGTGCAATGGGACAGAGTAGCAATCAGCCCCAGCATTTT. The genes are TRBV6-1 and TRBJ1-5; TRBD1 agrees at 7 bases. This CDR3 contains 16 residues. The V and J ends lost 4 bases and 0 bases, in that order; junction bases with no gene match: 6. Germline CDR1 MNHNS, CDR2 SASEGT.